Listed below are T cell receptor beta chains from one sample, sequenced in a study of CD8 T cells in ankylosing spondylitis. TCRdb redid the calling of the 5' RACE reads with MiXCR, one entry per CDR3 protein. Of about 700,000 distinct CDR3 sequences listed, around 20% are singletons. The specimen was blood, either unsorted or a sorted T cell fraction (not recorded which). The origin of the receptors is a male donor with ankylosing spondylitis. Both conserved end residues are part of each CDR3. The order of the fields is CDR3 length, J gene, D gene, V gene, clone size, CDR3 DNA, CDR3 protein. A D gene is named only where the DNA matches it firmly. Clone size is stated in some rows and not others, as once, few, many or a class when expanded.

>14|TRBJ2-5|TRBD2|TRBV19|-
TGTGCCAGTAGTATTTCGGGAGGCCTAGAGACCCAGTACTTC
CASSISGGLETQYF
>14|TRBJ2-3|TRBD2|TRBV7-2|-
TGTGCCAGCAGCTTCGGCGGGAGTTCAGATACGCAGTATTTT
CASSFGGSSDTQYF
>13|TRBJ2-5|TRBD2|TRBV20-1|few
TGCAGTGCTAGCGGGAGGGCCGGGGAGACCCAGTACTTC
CSASGRAGETQYF
>15|TRBJ2-6|-|TRBV5-1|-
TGCGCCAGCAGCTTGACGGCCTCTGGGGCCAACGTCCTGACTTTC
CASSLTASGANVLTF
>14|TRBJ1-1|-|TRBV7-9|-
TGTGCCAGCAGCTTAGGTTGGACGAACACTGAAGCTTTCTTT
CASSLGWTNTEAFF
>13|TRBJ1-1|-|TRBV6-1|few
TGTGCCAGCAGTACGGGGGGGGCGCCTCAAGCTTTCTTT
CASSTGGAPQAFF
>11|TRBJ1-1|-|TRBV3-1|-
TGTGCCAGCAGCCAAGAGTCTGAAGCTTTCTTT
CASSQESEAFF
>15|TRBJ2-1|TRBD1|TRBV7-2|many
TGTGCCAGCAGCTTAGGACAGGGGGTATACAATGAGCAGTTCTTC
CASSLGQGVYNEQFF
>13|TRBJ2-5|-|TRBV25-1|few
TGTGCCAGCAGCCAAAACTTCGGAGAGACCCAGTACTTC
CASSQNFGETQYF
>13|TRBJ1-1|-|TRBV5-1|few
TGCGCCAGCAGGTCGCCGGGCAACACTGAAGCTTTCTTT
CASRSPGNTEAFF